This TCR beta chain was identified during a study of T cell repertoires in cytomegalovirus infection. Study summary: In public TCR beta signatures, there were indications of both CMV infection and matching HLA type.

From the reads, TCRdb called clonotypes with MiXCR, one entry per CDR3 protein. The sample shows roughly 760,000 distinct CDR3 sequences, approximately 40% of them seen only once. Germline values: CDR1 SGHVS, CDR2 FQNEAQ. The CDR3 is made up of 17 amino acids. V was cut by 9 bases and J by 0 bases, with 23 bases left in between. V is TRBV7-8 and J is TRBJ2-5, with a weak D call TRBD2 (5 bases). The TCR sequence derives from a human donor in good health (CMV status not recorded). Some clones in this sample may be carry-over from other donors' samples. Input material: PBMCs. The CDR3 sequence is CARSASGRTSYQETQYF. The CDR3 DNA is TGTGCCAGAAGCGCCTCCGGCAGGACTTCATACCAAGAGACCCAGTACTTC.